This T cell receptor beta chain was captured by sequencing in a study of Ad26.COV2.S vaccination and SARS-CoV-2 variants. Profiling relied on immunoSEQ multiplex PCR, and the TCRdb table lists in-frame clones only, not all of them. The sample yields about 350,000 clones, around 83% seen once. The sample's treatment: about 20 received Ad26.COV2.S at low or high dose, single or two shots; 5 received placebo; per-sample allocation not given. Vaccine and placebo recipients were sampled on day 63 after the first injection. This clone has a count of ten or more. V gave up 11 bases and J gave up 4 bases; unmatched junction bases: 10. The length of the CDR3 is 14 residues. Germline V gives CDR1 MNHEY, CDR2 SMNVEV (reference sequence).

Sample: peripheral blood, taken in a trial of Ad26.COV2.S vaccine versus placebo. The TCR originated in a person between 18 and 65 years old who received the Ad26.COV2.S COVID-19 vaccine or a placebo. The rearrangement links TRBV27 to TRBJ2-2; TRBD1 matches 7 bases. CDR3 DNA: TGTGCCTCCCGGTACGCAGGGGGCACCGGGGAGCTGTTTTTT. Its protein is CASRYAGGTGELFF.